This T cell receptor (beta chain) came from a study of shared clonotypes between healthy human individuals. For this clone: Its antigen is currently unknown.

Deep-level running was used for the assay. The repertoire was sequenced with immunoSEQ multiplex PCR; TCRdb's copy has only in-frame clones and lacks some. The sample has hundreds of thousands of clones, around 97% seen once; the top ten hold around 0.058%. Germline CDR1 is SGHRS and CDR2 is YFSETQ. Germline trimming cut 7 bases from V and 5 bases from J; bases unmatched to any gene: 12. CDR3 length: 14 residues. Overall study findings and caveats: Sorted-subset sequencing was shown by rarefaction to be incomplete despite large depth. Specimens sampled were limited to blood, with tissue repertoires likely differing. Richness estimates generally favored naive over memory subsets.

Sequencing was carried out using naive CD4+ T cells sorted from blood. Specified subset: CD45RA+ positively selected. This sequence originates from a woman aged 25 to 39 in good health. This rearrangement joins TRBV5-1 to TRBJ2-7, with 7 bases fitting TRBD1. The CDR3 bases are TGCGCCAGCCCGACAGGGCGATATCGTCACGAGCAGTACTTC. Amino acids: CASPTGRYRHEQYF.